This TCR beta chain is from a study of blood T cell repertoires in COVID-19. Background on the study: COVID-19 samples collected from the United States, Italy and Spain covered acute and convalescent phases. PBMCs, B-cell-depleted T cells, or T cells provided the cDNA or gDNA that made up the material.

The V end was cut by 3 bases, the J end by 5 bases, with 10 bases between. The CDR3 length is 13 residues. The germline V gene has CDR1 LNHDA and CDR2 SQIVND (reference sequence). The assay was immunoSEQ multiplex PCR, and TCRdb's table has in-frame clones only and misses some. The repertoire holds some 100,000 clones, roughly 92% seen once, with under 7.5% in the top ten. This clone was detected once. This clonotype was sampled from a woman aged 55-69 years with active COVID-19. The V gene is TRBV19, the J gene TRBJ2-5; a possible D gene is TRBD1 (6 bases). The sample comprised peripheral blood. The CDR3 loop is CASSITGSETQYF. The CDR3 nucleotides are TGTGCCAGTAGTATCACAGGGAGCGAGACCCAGTACTTC.